This T cell receptor beta chain was sequenced for a study of blood T cells in healthy people across ages. Whole-study findings and limits: More naive CD4+ cells and higher diversity were found in long-lived than in aged donors.

In each sample, at least 6.5 million PBMCs were isolated. The CDR3 extends over 16 amino acids. Germline assignment: CDR1 MNHEY and CDR2 SMNVEV (reference sequence). V was clipped by 5 bases and J by 4 bases; unmatched bases: 9. With respect to this clonotype: Its antigen remains unknown.

A J-beta primer mix and a sample-barcoded 5' primer were used in a second PCR of about 7 to 12 cycles. TCRdb reprocessed the 5' RACE reads with MiXCR, giving one entry per CDR3 protein. The sample consists of about 1.4 million distinct CDR3 sequences, almost 60% of them appearing once. The specimen was blood. This chain connects TRBV27 to TRBJ2-1, with 9 bases matching TRBD1. This sequence was found in a man aged 18-30 years in good health. The CDR3 sequence is CASSPDGTGLYNEQFF. DNA for the CDR3: TGTGCCAGCAGTCCCGACGGGACAGGGTTATACAATGAGCAGTTCTTC.